The clone carrying this T cell receptor beta chain has ten or more counts. No antigen is known for it. The TCR beta CDR3 regions underwent amplification using RNA transcripts as the source. The HTBI primer set drove a first-round RT-PCR of the TCR CDR3. One entry per CDR3 protein, called by TCRdb with MiXCR from the multiplex PCR reads. The sample shows a few hundred thousand distinct CDR3 sequences, approximately 15% of them seen only once. The sample originates from a study of T cells in Graves' hyperthyroidism and ophthalmopathy. Study details: Upon initial diagnosis and before any treatment, peripheral blood was collected. The study's findings and limits: A median around 5.9 months before onset, the model predicted ophthalmopathy. Clonotypes that were expanded in thyroid above 0.001 mostly appeared in blood too.

The germline V gene encodes CDR1 SEHNR and CDR2 FQNEAQ (reference sequence). The V end lost 1 base, the J end lost 6 bases, and 10 bases lay between the germline ends. CDR3 size: 13 residues. The receptor was isolated from a woman in her sixties with Graves' ophthalmopathy. The chain links TRBV7-9 to TRBJ2-7; no reliable D call. The sequenced sample consisted of blood. CDR3 in amino acids: CASSLDFGTEQYF. The CDR3 coding sequence is TGTGCCAGCAGCTTAGATTTTGGAACCGAGCAGTACTTC.